The rows below give T cell receptor beta chains drawn from one sample of a study of blood T cell repertoires in COVID-19. Profiling relied on immunoSEQ multiplex PCR, and the TCRdb table lists in-frame clones only, not all of them. The data show approximately 99,000 clones, about four fifths seen once. What was sequenced was peripheral blood. Receptors originate from an elderly woman with active or convalescent COVID-19. CDR3s include the opening cysteine and the closing phenylalanine or tryptophan. The D gene is left open where the match is weak. For some rows the clone size is stated as once, few or many, or as a class when expanded; others skip it.

j_gene,abundance,v_gene,d_gene,CDR3nt,CDR3aa
TRBJ2-7,-,TRBV27,-,TGTGCCAGCAGTTTATCCCCTAGCTCCTACGAGCAGTACTTC,CASSLSPSSYEQYF
TRBJ2-7,-,TRBV6-5,-,TGTGCCGGCGGGGAGACCTACGAGCAGTACTTC,CAGGETYEQYF
TRBJ2-7,-,TRBV5-1,-,TGCGCCAGCAGCCTGGAGCGCCTCCCTACCTACGAGCAGTACTTC,CASSLERLPTYEQYF
TRBJ2-3,-,TRBV9,TRBD2,TGTGCCAGCAGCCCAAGTCCAGCGGGGAGGACGGGAGATACGCAGTATTTT,CASSPSPAGRTGDTQYF
TRBJ1-1,few,TRBV5-1,-,TGCGCCAGCAGCATACAGGGTGAAAGTATGAACACTGAAGCTTTCTTT,CASSIQGESMNTEAFF
TRBJ2-7,-,TRBV3-1/TRBV3-2,TRBD2,TGTGCCAGCAGTCCCCTCCGCGGGAGCCGCGACGAGCAGTACTTC,CASSPLRGSRDEQYF
TRBJ2-5,-,TRBV5-1,TRBD1,TGTGCCAGCAGCTTGGGGGACAGGGATCCGGAGACCCAGTACTTC,CASSLGDRDPETQYF
TRBJ1-4,-,TRBV7-2,-,TGTGCCAGCAGCTTAATGCAGGGTGTACTGTTTTTT,CASSLMQGVLFF
TRBJ1-1,-,TRBV5-1,TRBD1,TGTGCCAGCAGCTTGCAAGGGGGCAACACTGAAGCTTTCTTT,CASSLQGGNTEAFF
TRBJ2-2,few,TRBV5-6,TRBD2,TGTGCCAGCAGCTGGGGGACTAGCGGGACTGGCACCGGGGAGCTGTTTTTT,CASSWGTSGTGTGELFF
TRBJ1-1,-,TRBV5-4,-,TGTGCCATCTCACAGGACCGGAACACTGAAGCTTTCTTT,CAISQDRNTEAFF
TRBJ2-2,few,TRBV6-5,-,TGTGCCAGCGGGGGACTGGGGACCGGGGAGCTGTTTTTT,CASGGLGTGELFF
TRBJ2-7,-,TRBV6-6,TRBD2,TGTGCCAGCAGTTGGACTAGCGGGAACGAGCAGTACTTC,CASSWTSGNEQYF
TRBJ1-1,-,TRBV7-2,-,TGTGCCAGCAGCCTCGGGAGAAAGAACACTGAAGCTTTCTTT,CASSLGRKNTEAFF
TRBJ1-5,-,TRBV19,-,TGTGCCAGTACCCCAAGGGGGGGGTCCCATCAGCCCCAGCATTTT,CASTPRGGSHQPQHF
TRBJ1-2,-,TRBV28,-,TGTGCCAGCGGAAACCAGGGGATGATGGTTGGCTACACCTTC,CASGNQGMMVGYTF
TRBJ2-7,-,TRBV5-4,-,TGTGCCAGCAGCTTACGGGGTCCGTACGAGCAGTACTTC,CASSLRGPYEQYF
TRBJ2-7,-,TRBV27,-,TGTGCCAGCAGTCTTTTTCTACCACAGGGGGGGTCCTACGAGCAGTACTTC,CASSLFLPQGGSYEQYF
TRBJ1-3,-,TRBV3-1/TRBV3-2,-,TGTGCCAGCAGACGAAAAATTAGGGGCCACTCTGGAAACACCATATATTTT,CASRRKIRGHSGNTIYF
TRBJ2-7,-,TRBV10-1,-,TGCGCCAGCCCTCAGGGGCGCGACTACGAGCAGTACTTC,CASPQGRDYEQYF
TRBJ2-1,few,TRBV19,TRBD2,TGTGCCACCAGAGCGGGAGGGCGGTACAATGAGCAGTTCTTC,CATRAGGRYNEQFF
TRBJ2-6,few,TRBV13,-,TGTGCCAGCAGTTGGCCTGGGGCCAACGTCCTGACTTTC,CASSWPGANVLTF
TRBJ2-7,-,TRBV14,TRBD2,TGTGCCAGCAGCCGTCGACTAGGGGCGGGAGAGGGCGAGCAGTACTTC,CASSRRLGAGEGEQYF
TRBJ2-1,-,TRBV7-9,-,TGTGCCAGCAGCTTAAGTGTATCGGGAGAGCAGTTCTTC,CASSLSVSGEQFF
TRBJ1-2,-,TRBV5-4,-,TGTGCCAGCAGCTTGGAAACAGGGAGCTACACCTTC,CASSLETGSYTF
TRBJ2-2,-,TRBV29-1,-,TGCAGCGTTGATGGCAGAAACACCGGGGAGCTGTTTTTT,CSVDGRNTGELFF
TRBJ2-1,once,TRBV2,TRBD2,TGTGCCAGCAGTGAAGTTTTGCGGGAGCGTCACAATGAGCAGTTCTTC,CASSEVLRERHNEQFF
TRBJ2-1,-,TRBV5-1,TRBD2,TGCGCCAGCAGCTTGGGGCGGGAGGAGTTCTTC,CASSLGREEFF
TRBJ1-1,-,TRBV2,TRBD1,TGTGCCAGCAGTTCCGGGACAGGGGCCCCTGAAGCTTTCTTT,CASSSGTGAPEAFF
TRBJ1-4,-,TRBV5-4,-,TGTGCCAGCAGCGTAGAGGCTGCAACTAATGAAAAACTGTTTTTT,CASSVEAATNEKLFF
TRBJ2-7,-,TRBV28,-,TGTGCCAGCAACCTACAGCAGAGCTACGAGCAGTACTTC,CASNLQQSYEQYF
TRBJ2-5,-,TRBV6-5,-,TGTGCCAGCAGTCGCCAAGAGACCCAGTACTTC,CASSRQETQYF
TRBJ1-4,-,TRBV19,-,TGTGCCAGTAGTTCCGACAGGAGCTGGGCCAATGAAAAACTGTTTTTT,CASSSDRSWANEKLFF
TRBJ2-7,-,TRBV6-6,-,TGTGCCAGCAGAGAGAGGACAGCTCCCTACGAGCAGTACTTC,CASRERTAPYEQYF
TRBJ2-7,-,TRBV5-1,-,TGTGCCAGCAGCTTGGCAGGTGGGGACAAAGGATACGAGCAGTACTTC,CASSLAGGDKGYEQYF
TRBJ1-1,-,TRBV27,-,TGTGCCAGCAGTGCCTCGACACGGCCCTACACTGAAGCTTTCTTT,CASSASTRPYTEAFF
TRBJ2-7,few,TRBV6-5,TRBD1,TGTGCCAGCAGTCGGGACAGGGAGCAGTACTTC,CASSRDREQYF
TRBJ2-2,-,TRBV5-1,-,TGCGCCAGCAGCTCCCAGGTAAACACCGGGGAGCTGTTTTTT,CASSSQVNTGELFF
TRBJ2-2,-,TRBV28,TRBD2,TGTGCCAGCAGGATTCCCTCGGGGGGAGCGAACACCGGGGAGCTGTTTTTT,CASRIPSGGANTGELFF
TRBJ2-1,few,TRBV15,TRBD2,TGTGCCACCAGCTCCGGGACTAGCGAGAGATCCTACCAGTTCTTC,CATSSGTSERSYQFF
TRBJ2-7,-,TRBV18,TRBD1,TGTGCCAGCTCTCAGGGGGACACACATGTATACGAGCAGTACTTC,CASSQGDTHVYEQYF
TRBJ2-3,-,TRBV5-4,-,TGTGCCAGCAGCTTTAAGGGAGGCACAGATACGCAGTATTTT,CASSFKGGTDTQYF
TRBJ1-2,-,TRBV7-2,TRBD1,TGTGCCAGCAGCCCCCGACAGGGTGGCTATGGCTACACCTTC,CASSPRQGGYGYTF
TRBJ2-1,-,TRBV13,TRBD1,TGTGCCAGCAGCCTGGGGACAGGGGGGGATGAGCAGTTCTTC,CASSLGTGGDEQFF
TRBJ2-7,-,TRBV28,TRBD2,TGTGCCAGCACTTCCCCGGGGGTAGCGGGGGGGCAGTACTTC,CASTSPGVAGGQYF
TRBJ1-3,-,TRBV19,-,TGTGCCAGTAGTATAGATCATTCCGGGACTGCCTCTGGAAACACCATATATTTT,CASSIDHSGTASGNTIYF
TRBJ1-2,many,TRBV4-3,TRBD1,TGCGCCAGCAGCCAAGATCGGACAGGGGGCGACTATGGCTACACCTTC,CASSQDRTGGDYGYTF
TRBJ2-2,once,TRBV5-1,-,TGCGCGTCAGGGTTTGCCGCGGAGCTGTTTTTT,CASGFAAELFF
TRBJ2-7,-,TRBV21-1,-,TGTGCCAGCGGTTCCGGGACAGGCCAGTGCGAGCAGTACTTC,CASGSGTGQCEQYF
TRBJ2-2,-,TRBV5-1,-,TGTGCCAGCAGCTGGGGCACAAGCAACACCGGGGAGCTGTTTTTT,CASSWGTSNTGELFF
TRBJ2-7,once,TRBV11-2,-,TGTGCCAGCAGCTTACCGTCCAGCTCCTACGAGCAGTACTTC,CASSLPSSSYEQYF
TRBJ2-5,once,TRBV4-1,-,TGCGCCAGCAGCCAAGGCCTTACCGGGACACTCAATGGGGAGACCCAGTACTTC,CASSQGLTGTLNGETQYF
TRBJ2-6,once,TRBV5-1,-,TGTGCCAGCAGCTTGGTCGGGGTGGCTCCTGGGGCCAACGTCCTGACTTTC,CASSLVGVAPGANVLTF
TRBJ1-2,-,TRBV6-5,-,TGTGCCAGCAGCCCCGCGGGGGGCTCCCCCCTCGGCTACACCTTC,CASSPAGGSPLGYTF
TRBJ1-5,-,TRBV20-1,TRBD1,TGCAGTGCGAGTACAGGGGACAATCAGCCCCAGCATTTT,CSASTGDNQPQHF
TRBJ2-3,-,TRBV30,-,TGTGCCTGGAGTGTAGTAGGGGCAGATACGCAGTATTTT,CAWSVVGADTQYF
TRBJ1-3,-,TRBV5-8,TRBD1,TGTGCCAGCAGCCAAGGACAGGGGGCGTCTACTGGAAACACCATATATTTT,CASSQGQGASTGNTIYF